The clone carrying this T cell receptor (beta chain) has a count of ten or more. Antigen: not known. The entry originates in a study of blood T cells in healthy people across ages. Study-level findings and limits: The unsorted PBMCs prevented any conclusive comparison of naive versus antigen-experienced cells.

The CDR3 consists of 13 residues. Trimming shortened V by 0 bases and J by 3 bases, and 6 bases separated the two germline ends. Looked up from germline, CDR1 is SGDLS and CDR2 is YYNGEE. A sample-barcoded 5' primer and a J-beta primer mix were used in a second PCR of roughly 6 to 11 cycles. One entry per CDR3 protein, called by TCRdb with MiXCR from the 5' RACE reads. In the table there are around 1,100,000 distinct CDR3 sequences, roughly two fifths of which are singletons. The source is a man aged 18 to 30 in good health. The chain recombines TRBV9 with TRBJ1-1, with D maybe TRBD1 (6 bases). The sample was blood. The CDR3 region has the DNA TGTGCCAGCAGCGTAGAGGGGGACACTGAAGCTTTCTTT. Its translation: CASSVEGDTEAFF. Variable domain in full (rest from reference TRBV9 and TRBJ1-1): DSGVTQTPKHLITATGQRVTLRCSPRSGDLSVYWYQQSLDQGLQFLIQYYNGEERAKGNILERFSAQQFPDLHSELNLSSLELGDSALYFCASSVEGDTEAFFGQGTRLTVV.